This is a list of T cell receptor beta chains from one sample in a study of shared clonotypes between healthy human individuals. TCRdb keeps only in-frame clones here, not all; method: immunoSEQ multiplex PCR. The sample holds millions of clones, approximately 94% seen once. The sample consisted of naive CD8+ T cells from PBMCs. The receptors shown here come from a man between 18 and 29 years old in good health. Some clones in this sample may be carry-over from other donors' samples. The CDR3 runs from the conserved cysteine through the conserved F or W. Each record gives: J gene, V gene, clone size, CDR3 length, D gene, CDR3 protein, CDR3 DNA. The D gene is left open where the match is weak. Expanded clones get a size class; other rows say once, few or many, or leave the size out.

J: TRBJ2-1; V: TRBV7-9; size: .; length: 16; D: TRBD1; CDR3: CASSSSDRAPYNEQFF; DNA: TGTGCCAGCAGCTCCAGTGACAGGGCCCCCTACAATGAGCAGTTCTTC
J: TRBJ2-1; V: TRBV7-8; size: .; length: 15; D: .; CDR3: CASSSLTRRYNEQFF; DNA: TGTGCCAGCAGCTCCTTGACTAGGAGGTACAATGAGCAGTTCTTC
J: TRBJ1-1; V: TRBV27; size: .; length: 18; D: TRBD1; CDR3: CASRLAPGQGTMNTEAFF; DNA: TGTGCCAGCAGATTAGCCCCGGGACAGGGGACCATGAACACTGAAGCTTTCTTT
J: TRBJ1-1; V: TRBV5-1; size: few; length: 13; D: TRBD1; CDR3: CASSLGTGGEAFF; DNA: TGCGCCAGCAGCTTGGGGACAGGGGGTGAAGCTTTCTTT
J: TRBJ2-1; V: TRBV5-1; size: .; length: 19; D: TRBD2; CDR3: CASSWMGLAGADGYNEQFF; DNA: TGCGCCAGCAGCTGGATGGGTCTAGCGGGAGCGGATGGCTACAATGAGCAGTTCTTC
J: TRBJ1-3; V: TRBV9; size: once; length: 15; D: .; CDR3: CASSPVGTSGNTIYF; DNA: TGTGCCAGCAGCCCAGTGGGTACTTCTGGAAACACCATATATTTT
J: TRBJ1-6; V: TRBV29-1; size: .; length: 13; D: TRBD1; CDR3: CSVTQGNNSPLHF; DNA: TGCAGCGTAACACAGGGGAATAATTCACCCCTCCACTTT
J: TRBJ2-7; V: TRBV4-1; size: .; length: 14; D: .; CDR3: CASSPRDSYYEQYF; DNA: TGCGCCAGCAGTCCCCGGGACTCATACTACGAGCAGTACTTC
J: TRBJ1-5; V: TRBV28; size: .; length: 15; D: .; CDR3: CASSFTREYNQPQHF; DNA: TGTGCCAGCAGTTTTACGCGGGAGTACAATCAGCCCCAGCATTTT
J: TRBJ2-5; V: TRBV7-6; size: once; length: 15; D: TRBD2; CDR3: CASSLELAGGETQYF; DNA: TGTGCCAGCAGCTTAGAGCTAGCGGGCGGGGAGACCCAGTACTTC
J: TRBJ2-7; V: TRBV27; size: .; length: 15; D: TRBD1; CDR3: CASSLRDRGTYEQYF; DNA: TGTGCCAGCAGTTTAAGGGACAGGGGTACCTACGAGCAGTACTTC
J: TRBJ1-1; V: TRBV30; size: .; length: 11; D: .; CDR3: CAWTLGTEAFF; DNA: TGTGCCTGGACCCTGGGCACTGAAGCTTTCTTT
J: TRBJ2-7; V: TRBV28; size: .; length: 15; D: TRBD1; CDR3: CASNRPSTGIYEQYF; DNA: TGTGCCAGCAACCGACCCTCGACAGGGATCTACGAGCAGTACTTC
J: TRBJ2-1; V: TRBV7-6; size: .; length: 18; D: TRBD2; CDR3: CASSSGTSGGPSYNEQFF; DNA: TGTGCCAGCAGCTCAGGGACTAGCGGGGGTCCCTCCTACAATGAGCAGTTCTTC
J: TRBJ2-7; V: TRBV29-1; size: .; length: 14; D: TRBD2; CDR3: CSVVPGGKMYEQYF; DNA: TGCAGCGTTGTTCCGGGAGGGAAGATGTACGAGCAGTACTTC
J: TRBJ1-2; V: TRBV4-1; size: once; length: 16; D: TRBD1; CDR3: CASSQGDPGGSYGYTF; DNA: TGCGCCAGCAGCCAAGGGGATCCAGGGGGGTCCTATGGCTACACCTTC
J: TRBJ2-1; V: TRBV9; size: .; length: 14; D: TRBD2; CDR3: CASSAGLAAHPQFF; DNA: TGTGCCAGCAGCGCAGGACTAGCAGCCCATCCCCAGTTCTTC
J: TRBJ1-1; V: TRBV28; size: few; length: 14; D: .; CDR3: CASSPSTGNTEAFF; DNA: TGTGCCAGCAGTCCATCGACGGGGAACACTGAAGCTTTCTTT
J: TRBJ2-7; V: TRBV9; size: few; length: 13; D: .; CDR3: CASSVGGRGEQYF; DNA: TGTGCCAGCAGCGTAGGGGGTCGCGGGGAGCAGTACTTC
J: TRBJ2-1; V: TRBV9; size: .; length: 17; D: .; CDR3: CASSVAKGGQSYNEQFF; DNA: TGTGCCAGCAGCGTAGCTAAAGGAGGGCAGTCCTACAATGAGCAGTTCTTC
J: TRBJ2-7; V: TRBV21-1; size: .; length: 16; D: .; CDR3: CASSLLTSGSGLEQYF; DNA: TGTGCCAGCAGCTTACTGACTAGCGGGAGCGGGCTCGAGCAGTACTTC
J: TRBJ2-2; V: TRBV10-2; size: .; length: 15; D: TRBD1; CDR3: CASTGQGAFTGELFF; DNA: TGCGCCAGCACTGGACAGGGGGCGTTCACCGGGGAGCTGTTTTTT
J: TRBJ2-5; V: TRBV28; size: .; length: 12; D: .; CDR3: CASSLNQETQYF; DNA: TGTGCCAGCAGCCTGAACCAAGAGACCCAGTACTTC
J: TRBJ1-2; V: TRBV27; size: .; length: 14; D: TRBD1; CDR3: CASRERQGNYGYTF; DNA: TGTGCCAGCAGAGAGAGACAGGGCAACTATGGCTACACCTTC
J: TRBJ2-7; V: TRBV27; size: once; length: 14; D: .; CDR3: CASRSGTRSYEQYF; DNA: TGTGCCAGCAGATCCGGGACAAGGTCTTACGAGCAGTACTTC
J: TRBJ1-3; V: TRBV7-9; size: .; length: 16; D: .; CDR3: CASSLVGTAPGNTIYF; DNA: TGTGCCAGCAGCTTAGTCGGTACAGCGCCTGGAAACACCATATATTTT
J: TRBJ1-4; V: TRBV9; size: .; length: 15; D: .; CDR3: CASSVGGAKVEKLFF; DNA: TGTGCCAGCAGCGTAGGGGGGGCAAAAGTAGAAAAACTGTTTTTT
J: TRBJ2-2; V: TRBV7-2; size: .; length: 12; D: .; CDR3: CASSPRTGELFF; DNA: TGTGCCAGCAGCCCCCGCACCGGGGAGCTGTTTTTT
J: TRBJ1-1; V: TRBV11-2; size: .; length: 15; D: .; CDR3: CASSSVLDRNTEAFF; DNA: TGTGCCAGCAGTTCAGTACTGGACCGGAACACTGAAGCTTTCTTT
J: TRBJ2-7; V: TRBV19; size: once; length: 15; D: TRBD1; CDR3: CASSLNRGLSYEQYF; DNA: TGTGCCAGCAGCCTCAACAGGGGGCTGTCTTACGAGCAGTACTTC
J: TRBJ2-1; V: TRBV4-1; size: .; length: 13; D: .; CDR3: CASSQTFGNEQFF; DNA: TGCGCCAGCAGCCAGACGTTTGGCAATGAGCAGTTCTTC
J: TRBJ1-3; V: TRBV7-6; size: .; length: 17; D: TRBD1; CDR3: CASRLSGTETSGNTIYF; DNA: TGTGCCAGCAGACTATCCGGGACAGAGACCTCTGGAAACACCATATATTTT
J: TRBJ2-3; V: TRBV27; size: .; length: 13; D: .; CDR3: CASSLESRDTQYF; DNA: TGTGCCAGCAGCCTGGAGTCGCGGGATACGCAGTATTTT
J: TRBJ2-7; V: TRBV6-5; size: .; length: 11; D: .; CDR3: CASKSPYEQYF; DNA: TGTGCCAGCAAGTCGCCCTACGAGCAGTACTTC
J: TRBJ2-3; V: TRBV30; size: .; length: 17; D: .; CDR3: CAWSVGPTGSNTDTQYF; DNA: TGTGCCTGGAGTGTTGGGCCGACCGGGAGCAACACAGATACGCAGTATTTT
J: TRBJ1-5; V: TRBV27; size: .; length: 15; D: .; CDR3: CASSFLNHSNQPQHF; DNA: TGTGCCAGCAGTTTCCTCAACCATAGCAATCAGCCCCAGCATTTT
J: TRBJ2-1; V: TRBV10-1; size: .; length: 13; D: .; CDR3: CASSEAVRNEQFF; DNA: TGCGCCAGCAGTGAGGCGGTACGGAATGAGCAGTTCTTC
J: TRBJ1-5; V: TRBV27; size: .; length: 17; D: TRBD1; CDR3: CASSPGTGSYSNQPQHF; DNA: TGTGCCAGCAGTCCCGGGACAGGGTCCTATAGCAATCAGCCCCAGCATTTT
J: TRBJ2-7; V: TRBV19; size: .; length: 14; D: TRBD2; CDR3: CASSILAGPYEQYF; DNA: TGTGCCAGTAGTATACTAGCGGGGCCCTACGAGCAGTACTTC
J: TRBJ1-1; V: TRBV11-2; size: .; length: 16; D: TRBD1; CDR3: CASSPRNGTGNTEAFF; DNA: TGTGCCAGCAGCCCACGAAACGGGACAGGGAACACTGAAGCTTTCTTT
J: TRBJ1-3; V: TRBV15; size: once; length: 16; D: .; CDR3: CATSRDWASSGNTIYF; DNA: TGTGCCACCAGCAGAGATTGGGCGAGCTCTGGAAACACCATATATTTT
J: TRBJ1-2; V: TRBV28; size: .; length: 13; D: .; CDR3: CASSPARSYGYTF; DNA: TGTGCCAGCAGTCCTGCGCGGAGCTATGGCTACACCTTC
J: TRBJ2-7; V: TRBV7-6; size: .; length: 18; D: TRBD2; CDR3: CASSLSGTSGTLSYEQYF; DNA: TGTGCCAGCAGCTTATCCGGGACTAGCGGGACGCTCTCCTACGAGCAGTACTTC
J: TRBJ2-3; V: TRBV19; size: .; length: 17; D: TRBD2; CDR3: CASSMRRLAGGLDTQYF; DNA: TGTGCCAGTAGTATGCGCAGACTAGCGGGAGGGCTGGATACGCAGTATTTT
J: TRBJ1-1; V: TRBV7-9; size: .; length: 14; D: .; CDR3: CASSTHREDLVAFF; DNA: TGTGCCAGCAGCACGCACAGGGAGGACCTTGTAGCTTTCTTT
J: TRBJ1-5; V: TRBV7-2; size: .; length: 16; D: .; CDR3: CASSLSTGTDNQPQHF; DNA: TGTGCCAGCAGCCTCTCCACCGGGACGGACAATCAGCCCCAGCATTTT
J: TRBJ1-5; V: TRBV19; size: once; length: 14; D: .; CDR3: CASSLRDNNQPQHF; DNA: TGTGCCAGTAGTCTCCGGGACAACAATCAGCCCCAGCATTTT
J: TRBJ1-2; V: TRBV5-1; size: .; length: 14; D: .; CDR3: CASSPDIRDLGYTF; DNA: TGCGCCAGCAGCCCGGACATCAGAGACCTGGGCTACACCTTC
J: TRBJ2-7; V: TRBV19; size: .; length: 14; D: TRBD1; CDR3: CASSTGQGYYEQYF; DNA: TGTGCCAGTAGTACTGGACAGGGGTACTACGAGCAGTACTTC
J: TRBJ1-1; V: TRBV30; size: .; length: 13; D: .; CDR3: CAWSVGRNTEAFF; DNA: TGTGCCTGGAGTGTAGGCAGGAACACTGAAGCTTTCTTT
J: TRBJ2-1; V: TRBV7-8; size: .; length: 12; D: .; CDR3: CASSLARAEQFF; DNA: TGTGCCAGCAGCTTAGCGCGGGCGGAGCAGTTCTTC
J: TRBJ1-5; V: TRBV13; size: .; length: 12; D: .; CDR3: CASSLGSQPQHF; DNA: TGTGCCAGCAGCCTGGGGTCTCAGCCCCAGCATTTT
J: TRBJ2-3; V: TRBV7-9; size: .; length: 15; D: .; CDR3: CASSLQQGNKDTQYF; DNA: TGTGCCAGCAGCTTACAGCAGGGTAACAAGGATACGCAGTATTTT
J: TRBJ2-7; V: TRBV7-9; size: .; length: 15; D: .; CDR3: CASSLRADPRDEQYF; DNA: TGTGCCAGCAGTCTGCGGGCGGATCCTCGGGACGAGCAGTACTTC
J: TRBJ2-7; V: TRBV28; size: .; length: 14; D: .; CDR3: CASTLSWGADEQYF; DNA: TGTGCCAGCACCCTAAGTTGGGGGGCAGACGAGCAGTACTTC
J: TRBJ2-5; V: TRBV27; size: .; length: 12; D: .; CDR3: CARRGPGETQYF; DNA: TGTGCCAGACGGGGGCCGGGGGAGACCCAGTACTTC
J: TRBJ2-3; V: TRBV7-9; size: .; length: 17; D: TRBD2; CDR3: CASSSTWAGGPSDTQYF; DNA: TGTGCCAGCAGCTCGACGTGGGCGGGAGGGCCTTCGGATACGCAGTATTTT
J: TRBJ2-1; V: TRBV4-1; size: once; length: 17; D: TRBD2; CDR3: CASSQERGTRTYNEQFF; DNA: TGCGCCAGCAGCCAAGAGAGGGGGACTAGAACCTACAATGAGCAGTTCTTC
J: TRBJ1-2; V: TRBV9; size: .; length: 15; D: TRBD1; CDR3: CASSHGQGSNYGYTF; DNA: TGTGCCAGCAGCCACGGACAGGGTAGTAACTATGGCTACACCTTC
J: TRBJ1-6; V: TRBV30; size: .; length: 14; D: .; CDR3: CAWSRQDGRSPLHF; DNA: TGTGCCTGGAGTAGACAGGATGGCCGATCACCCCTCCACTTT